One and the same sample provided the 19 T cell receptor beta chains below, sequenced in a study of CD8 T cells in ankylosing spondylitis. Their recognized antigens are unknown. Findings and limits, study-wide: In ankylosing spondylitis blood, a motif of about 8 highly homologous TCR beta variants appeared characteristic.

TCRdb recomputed calls from the 5' RACE reads with MiXCR, one row per CDR3 protein. The data hold around 440,000 distinct CDR3 sequences, with more than 15% observed a single time. The sample taken for sequencing was blood, either unsorted or a sorted T cell fraction (not recorded which). Receptors originate from a male donor with ankylosing spondylitis.

The chain combines TRBV9 with TRBJ1-5, with D unclear. Trimming cost V 0 bases and J 4 bases, with 11 bases left between them. This CDR3 contains 15 residues. CDR1 SGDLS and CDR2 YYNGEE come from the germline V gene. The CDR3 is CASSVEADRNQPQHF. In nucleotides, the CDR3 is TGTGCCAGCAGCGTAGAGGCGGACCGGAATCAGCCCCAGCATTTT. Based on the CDR3 plus reference TRBV9 and TRBJ1-5, the full variable domain is DSGVTQTPKHLITATGQRVTLRCSPRSGDLSVYWYQQSLDQGLQFLIQYYNGEERAKGNILERFSAQQFPDLHSELNLSSLELGDSALYFCASSVEADRNQPQHFGDGTRLSIL.

A few counts support this clonotype. The gene calls are TRBV2 and TRBJ2-1; tentative D call: TRBD1 (6 bases). Trimming shortened V by 7 bases and J by 4 bases, and 14 bases separated the two germline ends. This CDR3 is built from 14 residues. The germline V gene has CDR1 SNHLY and CDR2 FYNNEI. This CDR3 is CASNRELAYNEQFF. CDR3 nucleotides: TGTGCCAGCAACAGGGAGTTGGCTTACAATGAGCAGTTCTTC.

The CDR3 coding sequence is TGTGCCAGCAGTGAAGAGTTTCCCTCCTACGAGCAGTACTTC. Amino acids: CASSEEFPSYEQYF. The chain carries TRBV6-1 and TRBJ2-7, with D unresolved. The CDR3 is made up of 14 amino acids. Trimming stripped 1 base from V and 0 bases from J, with 7 bases between. Germline values: CDR1 MNHNS, CDR2 SASEGT.

This clonotype was recorded at least ten times. The chain couples TRBV5-1 to TRBJ2-1; 8 bases agree with TRBD2. The trim removed 2 bases at V and 5 bases at J, leaving 9 bases unmatched. The V gene's germline CDR1 is SGHRS and CDR2 YFSETQ. This CDR3 is 16 amino acids long. The CDR3 protein is CASSLAGVALDNEQFF. DNA for the CDR3: TGCGCCAGCAGCTTAGCGGGAGTGGCCTTAGACAATGAGCAGTTCTTC.

This clonotype appeared a few times. This rearrangement joins TRBV29-1 to TRBJ1-1; possibly TRBD1 for D (5 bases). Deletions cut 7 bases from V and 1 base from J, with 7 bases between. The CDR3 consists of 11 residues. Germline CDR1 is SQVTM and CDR2 is ANQGSEA. The CDR3 is CSAQANTEAFF. The CDR3 region has the DNA TGCAGCGCACAGGCGAACACTGAAGCTTTCTTT.

This clonotype was observed many times. The CDR3 nucleotides are TGCAGTGCTACCAAAACGGGAGAGCAGTTCTTC. Protein sequence: CSATKTGEQFF. This chain connects TRBV20-1 to TRBJ2-1, with D maybe TRBD2 (5 bases). The ends were cut back, 4 bases at V and 10 bases at J, with 11 bases in the middle. Germline V gives CDR1 DFQATT, CDR2 SNEGSKA (reference sequence). The CDR3 spans 11 residues.

The sample holds a few counts of this clonotype. This sequence joins TRBV28 and TRBJ1-1; tentative D call: TRBD1 (6 bases). V dropped 7 bases and J dropped 1 base, with 16 bases sitting between them. This CDR3 region has 15 residues. Germline CDR1 is MDHEN and CDR2 is SYDVKM. In nucleotides, the CDR3 is TGTGCCAGCACTCCAACGAGGACAGCGAACACTGAAGCTTTCTTT. As protein: CASTPTRTANTEAFF.

This chain links TRBV5-1 with TRBJ1-2, with TRBD1 matching 8 bases. Germline trimming cut 2 bases from V and 6 bases from J; bases unmatched to any gene: 12. The CDR3 runs 16 residues. Germline lookup yields CDR1 SGHRS and CDR2 YFSETQ. The CDR3 DNA reads as TGCGCCAGCAGCTTATCATTGACAGGGGAAGGGCATGGCTACACCTTC. Its protein product is CASSLSLTGEGHGYTF.

DNA of the CDR3: TGTGCCAGCAGTTCCCTCCGGGCCGGCAATCAGCCCCAGCATTTT. Its protein is CASSSLRAGNQPQHF. The chain joins TRBV28 to TRBJ1-5; D is uncertain. V was clipped by 4 bases and J by 2 bases, with 12 bases between them. CDR1 MDHEN and CDR2 SYDVKM come from the germline V gene. This CDR3 is built from 15 residues.

J is TRBJ1-3 and V is TRBV6-5, with no clear D. The germline V and J ends were trimmed by 4 bases and 0 bases, with 10 bases remaining between them. The CDR3 spans 15 residues. Per germline, CDR1 MNHEY and CDR2 SVGAGI. The CDR3 sequence is CASSSSLSSGNTIYF. CDR3 sequence (DNA): TGTGCCAGCAGTTCGAGCCTCTCCTCTGGAAACACCATATATTTT.

This clonotype was counted a few times. The V call is TRBV5-6, the J call TRBJ2-3; TRBD1 is a possible D gene (5 bases). The ends were cut back, 0 bases at V and 0 bases at J, with 11 bases in the middle. CDR1 is SGHDT and CDR2 is YYEEEE in the germline V gene. The CDR3 spans 16 residues. This chain's CDR3 is CASSLERGGSTDTQYF. As DNA, the CDR3 is TGTGCCAGCAGCTTGGAAAGGGGTGGGAGCACAGATACGCAGTATTTT. Full variable domain (rest looked up from reference TRBV5-6 and TRBJ2-3): DAGVTQSPTHLIKTRGQQVTLRCSPKSGHDTVSWYQQALGQGPQFIFQYYEEEERQRGNFPDRFSGHQFPNYSSELNVNALLLGDSALYLCASSLERGGSTDTQYFGPGTRLTVL.

The gene calls are TRBV28 and TRBJ2-5, with D perhaps TRBD1 or TRBD2 (7 bases each). Per the germline V gene, CDR1 is MDHEN and CDR2 is SYDVKM. V gave up 5 bases and J gave up 1 base, with 17 bases separating them. The CDR3 is 16 residues long. CDR3 protein: CASSSGTAGTQETQYF. The CDR3 DNA reads as TGTGCCAGCAGTAGCGGGACAGCAGGAACCCAAGAGACCCAGTACTTC.

This clonotype was picked up a small number of times. The chain employs TRBV6-1 and TRBJ2-2; 9 bases are shared with TRBD1. Germline assignment: CDR1 MNHNS and CDR2 SASEGT. The CDR3 has 15 amino acids. Trimming removed 8 bases from V and 6 bases from J; junction bases left unmatched: 10. The CDR3 bases are TGTGCCAGCGTCATCCGTGGGACAGGGTCCGGGGAGCTGTTTTTT. This translates into CASVIRGTGSGELFF.

A few counts support this clonotype. This chain links TRBV5-1 with TRBJ2-3, with TRBD2 as a possible D gene (6 bases). Germline CDR1 reads SGHRS; CDR2 reads YFSETQ. The length of the CDR3 is 15 residues. The V gene lost 4 bases and the J gene lost 2 bases, with 14 bases spanning the gap. The CDR3 nucleotides read TGCGCCAGCAGCCCGCGGGACTCCAACACAGATACGCAGTATTTT. Its translation: CASSPRDSNTDTQYF.

This clonotype has just a few counts. The rearrangement uses TRBV2 and TRBJ2-7, with D maybe TRBD1 (7 bases). This CDR3 has 15 residues. Between the trimmed V and J ends, which lost 7 bases and 1 base, there was a span of 17 bases. CDR1 is SNHLY and CDR2 is FYNNEI in the germline V gene. Here the CDR3 DNA reads TGTGCCAGCACCCTTGGAGGGGGCCAATCCTACGAGCAGTACTTC. It encodes CASTLGGGQSYEQYF.

This clonotype has more than one count but fewer than ten. The rearrangement joins TRBV20-1 to TRBJ1-3, with D maybe TRBD1 (5 bases). Germline loops: CDR1 DFQATT, CDR2 SNEGSKA (reference sequence). The V gene lost 5 bases and the J gene lost 0 bases, with 17 bases spanning the gap. CDR3 size: 16 residues. The CDR3 reads CSAGPGGDLSGNTIYF. The DNA for the CDR3 is TGCAGTGCTGGGCCGGGCGGGGACCTCTCTGGAAACACCATATATTTT.

The rearrangement joins TRBV5-1 to TRBJ1-1, with D tentatively TRBD1 (6 bases). The CDR3 has 16 amino acids. Germline values: CDR1 SGHRS, CDR2 YFSETQ. With 5 bases removed from V and 5 bases from J, the gap between germline ends came to 22 bases. This CDR3 is CASSSPGGREATEAFF. CDR3 nucleotides: TGCGCCAGCAGTTCCCCCGGGGGGCGAGAGGCGACTGAAGCTTTCTTT. Filled out from reference TRBV5-1 and TRBJ1-1, the complete variable domain reads KAGVTQTPRYLIKTRGQQVTLSCSPISGHRSVSWYQQTPGQGLQFLFEYFSETQRNKGNFPGRFSGRQFSNSRSEMNVSTLELGDSALYLCASSSPGGREATEAFFGQGTRLTVV.

This clonotype was detected only a few times. This chain connects TRBV20-1 to TRBJ1-5; TRBD1 might be the D (5 bases). The CDR3 covers 13 residues. V lost 3 bases and J 2 bases, leaving 8 bases between the germline ends. The V gene's germline CDR1 is DFQATT and CDR2 SNEGSKA (reference sequence). CDR3 sequence (DNA): TGCAGTGCTAGCGCCAGGGGCAATCAGCCCCAGCATTTT. Translating it yields CSASARGNQPQHF.

The chain couples TRBV20-1 to TRBJ1-5; no clear D. Germline CDR1 reads DFQATT; CDR2 reads SNEGSKA (reference sequence). CDR3 size: 12 residues. V dropped 6 bases and J dropped 3 bases, with 9 bases sitting between them. The CDR3 bases are TGCAGTGCCAATGGGCTCAATCAGCCCCAGCATTTT. It specifies CSANGLNQPQHF.